A single sample gave rise to the 30 T cell receptor beta chains below, sequenced in a study of post-analysis software for immune sequencing data. General observations from the study: Five TRBV segments were significantly more frequent in patients than in controls. TRBV5-6, TRBV5-1 and TRBV20-1 were among these segments.

Their antigens are not known. Prepared libraries of TCR beta cDNA carried unique molecular identifiers. TCRdb processed the PCR reads anew with MiXCR; each CDR3 protein has one entry. This table holds some 500,000 distinct CDR3 sequences, over 35% found once. The specimen was blood. The source is a girl aged 5-17 years with multiple sclerosis.

The chain employs TRBV9 and TRBJ2-7; weak D call: TRBD1 (6 bases). CDR3 length: 14 amino acids. Deletions cut 0 bases from V and 4 bases from J, with 11 bases between. Germline V gene lookup returns CDR1 SGDLS and CDR2 YYNGEE. CDR3 DNA sequence: TGTGCCAGCAGCGTAGCCGCAGGGGTATACGAGCAGTACTTC. Its translation is CASSVAAGVYEQYF.

V and J are TRBV4-3 and TRBJ2-5; TRBD2 might be the D (6 bases). CDR1 is LGHNA and CDR2 is YSLEER in the germline V gene. Trimming took 3 bases from V and 5 from J, leaving 13 bases between them. CDR3 length: 14 residues. As DNA, the CDR3 is TGCGCCAGCAGCCAGGGAGTGGGAGGTGAGACCCAGTACTTC. Protein sequence: CASSQGVGGETQYF.

This clonotype was seen a handful of times. This chain joins TRBV7-9 and TRBJ1-2; TRBD1 is a possible D gene (5 bases). CDR1 is SEHNR, CDR2 FQNEAQ, per germline (reference sequence). Deletions cut 1 base from V and 2 bases from J, with 11 bases between. CDR3 length: 15 residues. CDR3 nucleotides: TGTGCCAGCAGCTTAGAGTCGGCAGGGAACTATGGCTACACCTTC. This encodes CASSLESAGNYGYTF.

The chain links TRBV20-1 to TRBJ2-5, with 9 bases aligning to TRBD1. V dropped 3 bases and J dropped 5; count of bases not matched to a gene: 4. Per the germline V gene, CDR1 is DFQATT and CDR2 is SNEGSKA (reference sequence). The CDR3 extends over 13 amino acids. This CDR3 is CSASRDREETQYF. Here the CDR3 DNA reads TGCAGTGCTAGCCGGGACAGGGAGGAGACCCAGTACTTC.

The CDR3 sequence is CASSQVTEGGYEQYF. The CDR3 nucleotides read TGCGCCAGCAGCCAAGTAACCGAGGGGGGCTACGAGCAGTACTTC. The V and J genes are TRBV4-1 and TRBJ2-7; D may be TRBD1 or TRBD2 (6 bases each). Trimming took 1 base from V and 3 from J, leaving 13 bases between them. The CDR3 sequence is 15 residues long. CDR1 and CDR2 (germline): MGHRA, YSYEKL.

The CDR3 loop is CASSLTSGIYEQYF. The CDR3 DNA sequence: TGTGCCAGCAGCCTCACTAGCGGGATCTACGAGCAGTACTTC. This sequence joins TRBV3-1 and TRBJ2-7; TRBD2 aligns across 10 bases. CDR1 is LGHDT, CDR2 YNNKEL, per germline (reference sequence). V was clipped by 4 bases and J by 3 bases; unmatched bases: 3. The CDR3 contains 14 residues.

The J gene is TRBJ2-5, the V gene TRBV20-1; 9 bases match TRBD2. V lost 6 bases, J lost 7 bases, and 9 bases stayed unmatched. The CDR3 length is 13 residues. Germline loops: CDR1 DFQATT, CDR2 SNEGSKA (reference sequence). The CDR3 protein is CSANSAGGRTQYF. In DNA form, the CDR3 reads TGCAGTGCCAACTCCGCGGGGGGGCGGACCCAGTACTTC.

The chain employs TRBV27 and TRBJ1-2; 8 positions match TRBD1. Germline loops: CDR1 MNHEY, CDR2 SMNVEV (reference sequence). The V and J ends lost 2 bases and 7 bases, in that order; junction bases with no gene match: 3. The CDR3 totals 13 residues. The CDR3 DNA follows: TGTGCCAGCAGTTTAGCAGGGGGCCGTGGCTACACCTTC. Its protein product is CASSLAGGRGYTF.

V and J are TRBV28 and TRBJ2-7; D gene unclear. CDR3 length: 17 amino acids. CDR1 and CDR2 from the germline V gene are MDHEN and SYDVKM. Trimming left V 6 bases short and J 0 bases short, with 21 bases between. The CDR3 nucleotides read TGTGCCAGCAGCAGCAAAATAGGCAGGCCGACCTCCTACGAGCAGTACTTC. Translated, it gives CASSSKIGRPTSYEQYF.

The chain joins TRBV28 to TRBJ1-2, with 10 bases matching TRBD1. There are 14 residues in the CDR3. After removal of 6 bases from V and 7 bases from J, the junction contained 8 bases not matched to a gene. Looked up from germline, CDR1 is MDHEN and CDR2 is SYDVKM. The CDR3, as DNA: TGTGCCAGCAGCCGTAGGGGACAGGGGTTTGGCTACACCTTC. Its protein product is CASSRRGQGFGYTF.

This clonotype was seen a single time. The chain employs TRBV28 and TRBJ2-6; D is unresolved. The CDR3 runs 14 residues. CDR1 and CDR2 from the germline V gene are MDHEN and SYDVKM. The V end lost 7 bases, the J end lost 0 bases, and 7 bases lay between the germline ends. Written as DNA, the CDR3 is TGTGCCAGCATGTTTCACTCTGGGGCCAACGTCCTGACTTTC. Translated, it gives CASMFHSGANVLTF.

This sequence joins TRBV5-1 and TRBJ2-4, with 8 bases that match TRBD1. J was trimmed by 16 bases and V by 5 bases; bases with no gene match: 17. The CDR3 has 14 amino acids. Per germline, CDR1 SGHRS and CDR2 YFSETQ. This CDR3 reads CASRAGTGAYEQYF. The CDR3 coding sequence is TGCGCCAGCAGGGCCGGGACAGGAGCTTACGAGCAATACTTC.

The V gene is TRBV28, the J gene TRBJ2-7; D might be TRBD1 or TRBD2, each matching 6 bases. Trimming cost V 7 bases and J 2 bases, with 12 bases left between them. The germline CDR1 and CDR2 sequences are MDHEN and SYDVKM. This CDR3 spans 13 amino acids. For the CDR3, the DNA is TGTGCCAGCACAAAGGGGGGAACCTACGAGCAGTACTTC. This encodes CASTKGGTYEQYF.

The chain uses TRBV5-6 and TRBJ2-3; maybe TRBD2 (5 bases). Deletions cut 1 base from V and 7 bases from J, with 16 bases between. The germline V gene has CDR1 SGHDT and CDR2 YYEEEE. The CDR3 runs to 15 residues. The CDR3 loop is CASSLWASPDHTQYF. The CDR3 DNA sequence: TGTGCCAGCAGCTTGTGGGCTAGCCCGGATCATACGCAGTATTTT.

This chain connects TRBV4-2 to TRBJ2-3; D unclear. This CDR3 spans 14 amino acids. The V and J ends lost 4 bases and 2 bases respectively, with 10 bases between them. Germline CDR1 and CDR2: LGHNA and YNFKEQ. The CDR3 DNA is TGTGCCAGCAGCCTGACTCGAGACACAGATACGCAGTATTTT. Translation gives CASSLTRDTDTQYF.

This chain joins TRBV20-1 and TRBJ1-1, with 7 positions matching TRBD1. There are 14 residues in the CDR3. Germline lookup yields CDR1 DFQATT and CDR2 SNEGSKA (reference sequence). V trimming: 3 bases; J trimming: 1 base; junction bases outside the gene matches: 5. The CDR3 DNA reads TGCAGTGCTAGTCGGGGACAGCAGAACACTGAAGCTTTCTTT. It translates to CSASRGQQNTEAFF.

The V call is TRBV12-3 or TRBV12-4, the J call TRBJ1-1; maybe TRBD1 (5 bases). Deletions cut 3 bases from V and 2 bases from J, with 13 bases between. The CDR3 sequence is 15 residues long. The CDR3 region is CASSFQTGENTEAFF. The DNA for the CDR3 is TGTGCCAGCAGTTTTCAAACAGGCGAAAACACTGAAGCTTTCTTT.

The chain carries TRBV27 and TRBJ2-7; D might be TRBD1 (5 bases). The CDR3 is 15 amino acids. The ends were cut back, 3 bases at V and 3 bases at J, with 15 bases in the middle. Germline CDR1 is MNHEY and CDR2 is SMNVEV (reference sequence). The chain's CDR3 is CASSFGAGISYEQYF. The DNA of the CDR3 is TGTGCCAGCAGTTTCGGAGCAGGGATAAGCTACGAGCAGTACTTC.

This chain connects TRBV25-1 to TRBJ2-4; no reliable D call. The germline V gene encodes CDR1 MGHDK and CDR2 SYGVNS. This CDR3 contains 16 residues. Trimming removed 4 bases at V and 0 bases at J, with 13 bases between. CDR3 protein: CASSVSGFLAKNIQYF. The CDR3 region has the DNA TGTGCCAGCAGTGTCTCCGGATTTTTAGCCAAAAACATTCAGTACTTC.

V gene TRBV15 combines with J gene TRBJ2-7; 8 bases map to TRBD1. Germline loops: CDR1 LNHNV, CDR2 YYDKDF (reference sequence). CDR3 length equals 14 residues. V lost 3 bases and J lost 3; bases outside the gene matches: 4. This chain's CDR3 is CATSRGQEGYEQYF. The CDR3 DNA reads as TGTGCCACCAGCAGGGGACAGGAAGGCTACGAGCAGTACTTC.

This clonotype has only a few counts. The V and J genes are TRBV20-1 and TRBJ2-7; either TRBD1 or TRBD2 may supply D (5 bases each). Germline V gives CDR1 DFQATT, CDR2 SNEGSKA (reference sequence). The CDR3 is made up of 12 amino acids. V lost 3 bases and J 2 bases, leaving 8 bases between the germline ends. CDR3 sequence: CSASGTAYEQYF. The CDR3 nucleotides are TGCAGTGCTAGCGGGACGGCCTACGAGCAGTACTTC.

The gene calls are TRBV6-5 and TRBJ1-2, with 11 bases that match TRBD1. This CDR3 spans 16 amino acids. Trimming removed 0 bases from V and 5 bases from J; junction bases left unmatched: 5. The germline V gene has CDR1 MNHEY and CDR2 SVGAGI. The CDR3 DNA reads TGTGCCAGCAGTTACTCGTGGACAGGGGGCGGGTATGGCTACACCTTC. The encoded protein is CASSYSWTGGGYGYTF.

This clonotype was counted between two and nine times. V is TRBV28 and J is TRBJ2-3; D call uncertain. CDR3 length: 12 amino acids. V dropped 7 bases and J dropped 2 bases, with 7 bases sitting between them. Germline CDR1 is MDHEN and CDR2 is SYDVKM. DNA for the CDR3: TGTGCCAGCACGCAGTCCACAGATACGCAGTATTTT. Protein sequence: CASTQSTDTQYF.

This chain uses TRBV5-6 with TRBJ1-1; D is unclear. Germline V gene sequence: CDR1 SGHDT, CDR2 YYEEEE. This CDR3 comprises 12 residues. V lost 2 bases and J 3 bases, leaving 5 bases between the germline ends. In nucleotides, the CDR3 is TGTGCCAGCAGCTTCATGGACACTGAAGCTTTCTTT. Residues: CASSFMDTEAFF.

J is TRBJ2-5 and V is TRBV4-2; possibly TRBD1 for D (6 bases). The J call is in doubt because the DNA end fits TRBJ2-7 better. This CDR3 comprises 15 residues. Germline V gene data show CDR1 as LGHNA and CDR2 as YNFKEQ. The DNA for the CDR3 is TGTGCCAGCAGCCAAGATCCAGGGGAAGTGCGCGAGCAGTACTTC. Amino acid sequence: CASSQDPGEVREQYF.

This clonotype was seen more than once but under ten times. The V gene is TRBV12-3 or TRBV12-4, the J gene TRBJ2-3; tentatively, D is TRBD2 (6 bases). The CDR3 is 14 residues long. V lost 2 bases and J lost 9, with 15 bases in between. The CDR3 bases are TGTGCCAGCAGTTTACAGGGAGGCGTGGGGACGCAGTATTTT. As protein: CASSLQGGVGTQYF.

Remarks on this clonotype: An end of the junction differs from the germline gene, which may be a read error. The chain links TRBV7-9 to TRBJ2-1, with a possible D match to TRBD1 (6 bases). This CDR3 spans 15 amino acids. Germline V CDR1 and CDR2: SEHNR, FQNEAQ (reference sequence). The CDR3 region has the DNA TGTACCAGCAGCTTAGGGCAGGGGCTCTACAATGAGCAGTTCTTC. It translates to CTSSLGQGLYNEQFF.

In its sample, this clonotype was seen a few times. The rearrangement links TRBV5-6 to TRBJ1-1, with a possible D match to TRBD1 (6 bases). The CDR3 totals 16 residues. Germline V CDR1 and CDR2: SGHDT, YYEEEE. V lost 1 base and J lost 1, with 14 bases in between. CDR3 bases: TGTGCCAGCAGCTTGCGCCAGGGGTTGTCGAACACTGAAGCTTTCTTT. Its translation is CASSLRQGLSNTEAFF. Using reference TRBV5-6 and TRBJ1-1 for the parts outside the CDR3, the full variable domain is DAGVTQSPTHLIKTRGQQVTLRCSPKSGHDTVSWYQQALGQGPQFIFQYYEEEERQRGNFPDRFSGHQFPNYSSELNVNALLLGDSALYLCASSLRQGLSNTEAFFGQGTRLTVV.

The chain joins TRBV12-3 or TRBV12-4 to TRBJ1-3; D is undetermined. Trimming stripped 2 bases from V and 0 bases from J, with 11 bases between. The CDR3 is made up of 16 amino acids. The CDR3 reads CASSLTGVGSGNTIYF. CDR3 in DNA: TGTGCCAGCAGTTTAACGGGAGTAGGCTCTGGAAACACCATATATTTT.

In its sample, this clonotype was seen a few times. The chain uses TRBV6-6 and TRBJ1-2; D possibly corresponds to TRBD1 (5 bases). Germline CDR1 is MNHNY and CDR2 is SVGAGI (reference sequence). Trimming shortened V by 6 bases and J by 4 bases, and 21 bases separated the two germline ends. The length of the CDR3 is 16 residues. In DNA form, the CDR3 reads TGTGCCAGCAGCGATAGCCCGGGGGACTCCCTCTATGGCTACACCTTC. Encoded protein: CASSDSPGDSLYGYTF.